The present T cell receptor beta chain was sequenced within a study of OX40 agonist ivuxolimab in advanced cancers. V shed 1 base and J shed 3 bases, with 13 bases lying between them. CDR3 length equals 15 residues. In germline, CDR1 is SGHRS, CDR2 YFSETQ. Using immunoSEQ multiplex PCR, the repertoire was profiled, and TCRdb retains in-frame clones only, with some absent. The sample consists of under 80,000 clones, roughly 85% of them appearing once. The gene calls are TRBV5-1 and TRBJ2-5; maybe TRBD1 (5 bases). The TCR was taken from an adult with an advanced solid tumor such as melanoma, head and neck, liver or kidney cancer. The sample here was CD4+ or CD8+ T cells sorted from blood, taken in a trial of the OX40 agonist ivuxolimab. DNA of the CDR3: TGCGCCAGCAGCTTGTCGTCCAGGGTCGAAGAGACCCAGTACTTC. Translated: CASSLSSRVEETQYF.